The 30 T cell receptor beta chains given below trace back to one sample, sequenced in a study of shared clonotypes between healthy human individuals. Some clones are missing from TCRdb's copy, which holds only in-frame ones; the method was immunoSEQ multiplex PCR. The repertoire has about 1 million clones, about 70% of them found once; the top ten carry approximately 1.5%. The sample consisted of memory CD4+ T cells sorted from blood. The subset: CD45RA-negative fraction. The receptors here all came from a young man in good health.

On this clone: At the DNA level, this CDR3 is encoded by other sequences in the same sample as well. The V gene is TRBV5-1, the J gene TRBJ2-7, with D unclear. There are 12 residues in the CDR3. Per the germline V gene, CDR1 is SGHRS and CDR2 is YFSETQ. V was trimmed by 2 bases and J by 1 base, leaving 4 bases between them. The CDR3 region has the DNA TGCGCCAGCAGCTTCGGTTCCTACGAGCAGTACTTC. Its protein is CASSFGSYEQYF.

The V call is TRBV27, the J call TRBJ2-1; 11 nucleotides match TRBD1. Germline values: CDR1 MNHEY, CDR2 SMNVEV (reference sequence). The ends lost 5 bases at V and 9 bases at J; junction bases unmatched: 9. The CDR3 loop spans 15 amino acids. The CDR3 sequence: CASSQQWTGGGEQFF. The CDR3 DNA reads as TGTGCCAGCAGTCAACAATGGACAGGGGGCGGTGAGCAGTTCTTC.

V usage is TRBV7-9 and J usage is TRBJ2-2; TRBD1 might be the D (6 bases). The CDR3 consists of 14 residues. CDR1 is SEHNR, CDR2 FQNEAQ, per germline (reference sequence). V shed 8 bases and J shed 3 bases, with 13 bases lying between them. The CDR3 protein is CASVGRGDTGELFF. The CDR3 DNA sequence: TGTGCCAGCGTTGGCAGGGGAGACACCGGGGAGCTGTTTTTT.

This clone was counted between two and nine times. This sequence joins TRBV10-3 and TRBJ1-1; D is ambiguous. The V end was cut by 10 bases, the J end by 1 base, with 10 bases between. The CDR3 is 12 residues long. CDR1 is ENHRY, CDR2 SYGVKD, per germline. CDR3 nucleotide sequence: TGTGCCACCCGGGCCGAGAACACTGAAGCTTTCTTT. Its translation is CATRAENTEAFF.

The CDR3 spells CASSPATRRSDYGYTF. Here the CDR3 DNA reads TGTGCCAGCAGCCCCGCTACCCGTCGCTCGGACTATGGCTACACCTTC. V is TRBV21-1 and J is TRBJ1-2. TRBV21-1 is a known pseudogene. This CDR3 has 16 amino acids.

The count of this clone is one. The chain combines TRBV5-1 with TRBJ1-4; D unresolved. V was shortened by 5 bases and J by 5 bases, with 10 bases between the two germline ends. The CDR3 loop spans 13 amino acids. The V gene's germline CDR1 is SGHRS and CDR2 YFSETQ. CDR3 sequence: CASREQPNEKLFF. DNA of the CDR3: TGCGCCAGCAGAGAACAGCCCAATGAAAAACTGTTTTTT.

The chain recombines TRBV7-9 with TRBJ2-5; TRBD2 matches at 13 bases. In germline, CDR1 is SEHNR, CDR2 FQNEAQ (reference sequence). J lost 1 base, V lost 5 bases, and 4 bases had no gene match. The CDR3 covers 16 residues. CDR3 DNA: TGTGCCAGCAGCCGATGGACTAGCGGGAGCCAAGAGACCCAGTACTTC. Amino acid sequence: CASSRWTSGSQETQYF.

The rearrangement links TRBV11-1 to TRBJ1-2; D may be TRBD1 (5 bases). The CDR3 has 13 amino acids. Germline CDR1 SGHAT, CDR2 FQDESV (reference sequence). The V end was cut by 5 bases, the J end by 8 bases, with 15 bases between. Written as DNA, the CDR3 is TGTGCCAGCAGCCCGGGACCGACGAGGGGCTACACCTTC. This sequence encodes CASSPGPTRGYTF.

This chain links TRBV28 with TRBJ1-6; D may be TRBD1 (6 bases). Germline CDR1 reads MDHEN; CDR2 reads SYDVKM. V shed 5 bases and J shed 10 bases, with 12 bases lying between them. The CDR3 runs to 13 residues. The DNA for the CDR3 is TGTGCCAGCAGTGGGGACAATCGGTCACCCCTCCACTTT. It is translated as CASSGDNRSPLHF.

In its sample, this clone was seen a few times. The chain uses TRBV5-5 and TRBJ2-1, with TRBD2 matching over 13 bases. This CDR3 is built from 17 residues. Germline assignment: CDR1 SGHKS and CDR2 YYEKEE (reference sequence). The V gene end was trimmed by 4 bases and the J gene end by 10 bases; junction bases not matched to a gene: 14. CDR3 sequence (DNA): TGTGCCAGCAGCCCGATGGCAGGACTAGCGGGAGTATCAGAGCAGTTCTTC. Protein: CASSPMAGLAGVSEQFF.

This sequence joins TRBV7-2 and TRBJ2-3; D not certain. The germline V and J ends were trimmed by 4 bases and 0 bases, with 8 bases remaining between them. CDR1 is SGHTA and CDR2 is FQGNSA in the germline V gene. This CDR3 spans 14 amino acids. The CDR3 nucleotides are TGTGCCAGCAGCTCCTACAAGAGCACAGATACGCAGTATTTT. The encoded protein is CASSSYKSTDTQYF.

This chain uses TRBV11-2 with TRBJ2-2; D possibly corresponds to TRBD2 (6 bases). CDR3 length equals 15 residues. Germline CDR1 SGHAT, CDR2 FQNNGV. V lost 4 bases and J 0 bases, leaving 9 bases between the germline ends. This CDR3 is CASSSGLSNTGELFF. CDR3 sequence (DNA): TGTGCCAGCAGCTCGGGACTGTCGAACACCGGGGAGCTGTTTTTT.

This clone was found once. The chain employs TRBV6-1 and TRBJ1-4; D gene unclear. This CDR3 region has 15 residues. Deletions cut 2 bases from V and 4 bases from J, with 11 bases between. Germline V lookup: CDR1 MNHNS, CDR2 SASEGT. CDR3 residues: CASSEQAANNEKLFF. The CDR3 coding sequence is TGTGCCAGCAGTGAACAGGCGGCGAATAATGAAAAACTGTTTTTT.

Of note for this clone: This sample includes further DNA sequences coding for the same CDR3. This chain links TRBV18 with TRBJ1-2, with TRBD1 matching over 8 bases. J gave up 3 bases and V 3 bases, and 3 bases lay outside the gene matches. CDR3 size: 14 residues. Germline CDR1 reads KGHSH; CDR2 reads LQKENI. CDR3: CASSPTGDYYGYTF. Here the CDR3 DNA reads TGTGCCAGCTCACCGACAGGGGATTACTATGGCTACACCTTC.

This clone turned up a few times. This chain connects TRBV28 to TRBJ2-5; tentative D call: TRBD2 (5 bases). V was pared by 4 bases and J by 2 bases, with 11 bases between. This CDR3 is 14 amino acids long. Germline values: CDR1 MDHEN, CDR2 SYDVKM. CDR3 loop: CASSSSGLQETQYF. The CDR3 region has the DNA TGTGCCAGCAGTTCGTCGGGGTTACAAGAGACCCAGTACTTC.

The V and J genes are TRBV18 and TRBJ2-7; 7 bases map to TRBD1. Germline V gene data show CDR1 as KGHSH and CDR2 as LQKENI. CDR3 length: 13 residues. With 3 bases clipped from V and 6 bases from J, the junction kept 5 bases outside the gene matches. CDR3 protein: CASSPTGIPEQYF. In DNA form, the CDR3 reads TGTGCCAGCTCACCGACAGGGATCCCCGAGCAGTACTTC. Full variable domain (missing parts from reference TRBV18 and TRBJ2-7): NAGVMQNPRHLVRRRGQEARLRCSPMKGHSHVYWYRQLPEEGLKFMVYLQKENIIDESGMPKERFSAEFPKEGPSILRIQQVVRGDSAAYFCASSPTGIPEQYFGPGTRLTVT.

This clone occurred a few times. The chain has TRBV30 and TRBJ1-4; D uncertain. The CDR3 covers 14 residues. Germline V lookup: CDR1 GTSNPN, CDR2 SVGIG (reference sequence). V lost 1 base and J lost 5, with 11 bases in between. Written as DNA, the CDR3 is TGTGCCTGGAGTGGGAGCAGGACGAATGAAAAACTGTTTTTT. It encodes CAWSGSRTNEKLFF.

The rearrangement uses TRBV6-5 and TRBJ2-7; possibly TRBD1 for D (6 bases). The CDR3 sequence is 14 residues long. Between the trimmed V and J ends, which lost 3 bases and 6 bases, there was a span of 15 bases. Germline lookup yields CDR1 MNHEY and CDR2 SVGAGI. CDR3 sequence (DNA): TGTGCCAGCAGTTATAGAGGGGGTCTCGCCGAGCAGTACTTC. It is translated as CASSYRGGLAEQYF.

This clone turned up a few times. The rearrangement uses TRBV4-1 and TRBJ2-3; D might be TRBD1 (6 bases). This CDR3 is built from 15 residues. Trimming pared 2 bases from V and 0 bases from J, leaving 9 bases between. Germline V gene data show CDR1 as MGHRA and CDR2 as YSYEKL. CDR3 residues: CASSQIQGSTDTQYF. The CDR3 DNA is TGCGCCAGCAGCCAAATACAGGGTAGCACAGATACGCAGTATTTT.

The chain couples TRBV4-1 to TRBJ2-6, with D perhaps TRBD2 (5 bases). CDR1 is MGHRA, CDR2 YSYEKL, per germline. The CDR3 is 16 amino acids. The V gene lost 1 base and the J gene lost 5 bases, with 12 bases spanning the gap. The CDR3 is CASSQGGGARANVLTF. In DNA form, the CDR3 reads TGCGCCAGCAGCCAAGGAGGAGGCGCTAGGGCCAACGTCCTGACTTTC.

J is TRBJ2-6 and V is TRBV11-2; no clear D gene. The CDR3 contains 13 residues. Trimming took 5 bases from V and 8 from J, leaving 10 bases between them. Germline V gives CDR1 SGHAT, CDR2 FQNNGV. As DNA, the CDR3 is TGTGCCAGCAGCGCAGGCCAGTCCAACGTCCTGACTTTC. It codes for CASSAGQSNVLTF.

This sequence joins TRBV13 and TRBJ2-7; TRBD1 aligns across 10 bases. The ends lost 5 bases at V and 7 bases at J; junction bases unmatched: 8. Germline assignment: CDR1 PRHDT and CDR2 FYEKMQ (reference sequence). There are 14 residues in the CDR3. CDR3 nucleotide sequence: TGTGCCAGCAGCACGGGACAGGGGTTGGGGGAGCAGTACTTC. Residues: CASSTGQGLGEQYF.

The chain is built from TRBV7-9 and TRBJ1-5, with TRBD1 identical over 8 bases. The length of the CDR3 is 15 residues. Germline V CDR1 and CDR2: SEHNR, FQNEAQ (reference sequence). The J segment lost 3 bases and the V segment lost 5 bases, leaving 6 bases of the junction unmatched. CDR3 sequence reads: CASSLTGADNQPQHF. The CDR3 DNA reads TGTGCCAGCAGCCTGACAGGGGCGGACAATCAGCCCCAGCATTTT.

On this clone: Distinct nucleotide sequences in the sample also encode this CDR3. CDR3 bases: TGTGCCAGCAGAGGACAGGGAGGCAACACTGAAGCTTTCTTT. It codes for CASRGQGGNTEAFF. The rearrangement joins TRBV25-1 to TRBJ1-1, with TRBD1 matching over 8 bases. From germline, CDR1 is MGHDK and CDR2 SYGVNS. The CDR3 extends over 14 amino acids. Trimming at V came to 6 bases and at J to 2 bases, leaving 5 bases not matched to a gene.

The gene calls are TRBV20-1 and TRBJ1-1; D not resolved. The CDR3 has 11 residues. V gave up 6 bases and J gave up 5 bases, with 10 bases separating them. Germline CDR1 DFQATT, CDR2 SNEGSKA (reference sequence). The CDR3 sequence: CSAPSGTEAFF. CDR3 DNA: TGCAGTGCACCTAGCGGGACTGAAGCTTTCTTT.

As to this clone: Within the sample, other DNA sequences also encode this same CDR3. The rearrangement joins TRBV10-2 to TRBJ1-5; D unresolved. This CDR3 region has 14 residues. With 2 bases removed from V and 3 bases from J, the gap between germline ends came to 8 bases. Germline V gene sequence: CDR1 WSHSY, CDR2 SAAADI. This CDR3 reads CASSELGNNQPQHF. DNA for the CDR3: TGCGCCAGCAGTGAGCTGGGTAACAATCAGCCCCAGCATTTT.

The chain is built from TRBV28 and TRBJ2-7, with 8 positions matching TRBD2. Looked up from germline, CDR1 is MDHEN and CDR2 is SYDVKM. This CDR3 region has 18 residues. V dropped 5 bases and J dropped 2; count of bases not matched to a gene: 17. The CDR3 is CASSPMGPGGGFTYEQYF. The CDR3 nucleotides are TGTGCCAGCAGTCCTATGGGCCCCGGGGGGGGCTTCACCTACGAGCAGTACTTC.

The gene calls are TRBV13 and TRBJ1-2, with D tentatively TRBD1 (6 bases). V lost 4 bases to trimming and J lost 4 bases, with 16 bases between them. The germline gives CDR1 PRHDT, CDR2 FYEKMQ (reference sequence). The CDR3 loop spans 15 amino acids. In DNA form, the CDR3 reads TGTGCCAGCAGCTCAACCCGGACAGTATTCTATGGCTACACCTTC. As protein: CASSSTRTVFYGYTF. The entire variable domain, with the rest obtained from reference TRBV13 and TRBJ1-2, is as follows: AAGVIQSPRHLIKEKRETATLKCYPIPRHDTVYWYQQGPGQDPQFLISFYEKMQSDKGSIPDRFSAQQFSDYHSELNMSSLELGDSALYFCASSSTRTVFYGYTFGSGTRLTVV.

The chain combines TRBV2 with TRBJ2-1, with D hard to call. CDR3 size: 12 residues. The V end lost 1 base, the J end lost 8 bases, and 6 bases lay between the germline ends. Germline CDR1 is SNHLY and CDR2 is FYNNEI. CDR3 residues: CASSEELYEQFF. Written as DNA, the CDR3 is TGTGCCAGCAGTGAAGAGTTGTATGAGCAGTTCTTC.

This chain connects TRBV5-1 to TRBJ1-4, with 7 nucleotides matching TRBD1. CDR3 length equals 14 residues. Trimming cost V 3 bases and J 6 bases; bases outside gene matches: 5. Germline-derived CDR1 and CDR2 are SGHRS and YFSETQ. CDR3 nucleotides: TGCGCCAGCAGCTCAGGGGGTGGGGATGAAAAACTGTTTTTT. This sequence encodes CASSSGGGDEKLFF.